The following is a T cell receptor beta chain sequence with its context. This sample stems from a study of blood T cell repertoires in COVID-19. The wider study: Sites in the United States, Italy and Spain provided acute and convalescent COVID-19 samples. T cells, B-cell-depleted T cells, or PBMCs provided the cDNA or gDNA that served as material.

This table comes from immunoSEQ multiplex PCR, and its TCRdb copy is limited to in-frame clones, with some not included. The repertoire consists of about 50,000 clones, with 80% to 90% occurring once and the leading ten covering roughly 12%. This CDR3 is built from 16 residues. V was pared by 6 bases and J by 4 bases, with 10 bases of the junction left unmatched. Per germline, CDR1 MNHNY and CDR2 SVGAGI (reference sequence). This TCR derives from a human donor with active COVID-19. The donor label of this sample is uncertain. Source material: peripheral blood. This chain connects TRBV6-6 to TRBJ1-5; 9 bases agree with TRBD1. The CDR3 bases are TGTGCCAGCAGCTTGGTCTCGGGACAGGGAAATCAGCCCCAGCATTTT. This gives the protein CASSLVSGQGNQPQHF.